The sequence of this TCR beta chain was determined in a study of T-cell reconstitution after alpha-beta-depleted transplantation in children. This clonotype came up many times. Its specificity is not known. General study findings and limits: Recipient T cells and thymic progenitors that survived were the source of the high TCRbeta diversity seen at day 60 in some patients. Newly generated T cells supplied most T-cell counts and diversity one year post-transplant.

Unique molecular identifiers were incorporated during preparation of the TCRbeta library. TCRdb re-called the PCR reads through MiXCR, storing one row per CDR3 protein. This sample has a few hundred thousand distinct CDR3 sequences, with over 10% found just once. This TCR was sampled from a male patient under 18 who had a stem cell transplant for acute myeloid leukemia, so the T cells may come from the graft donor. Here the sequenced sample was PBMCs, mostly from graft donor cells, taken 360 days after TCRalphabeta/CD19-depleted stem cell transplant.

CDR3 in amino acids: CASSFGGSGANVLTF. The CDR3 nucleotides are TGTGCCAGCAGTTTCGGTGGCTCTGGGGCCAACGTCCTGACTTTC. The rearrangement links TRBV12-3 or TRBV12-4 to TRBJ2-6; D gene ambiguous. V was clipped by 3 bases and J by 0 bases, with 6 bases between them. The CDR3 is made up of 15 amino acids.